A single TCR beta chain is shown here with its context. The antigen is not known. Sequenced with the Oncomine TCR Beta short-read assay was DNA taken from cultured CD4+ T cells. TCRdb independently ran MiXCR on the PCR reads; one entry per CDR3 protein. This sample has about 25,000 distinct CDR3 sequences, with around 40% found just once. There are 14 residues in the CDR3. V lost 5 bases and J lost 3, with 12 bases in between. Germline V gene data show CDR1 as MDHEN and CDR2 as SYDVKM. The data stem from a study of vaccination and CD4 T cells after COVID-19. Background on the study: Convalescent patients had positive nasal swab PCR results for SARS-CoV-2. Disease was mild in nine and severe in one. In the convalescent cohort, there were six males and four females, two of them Hispanic.

Treatment noted: roughly ten-day PBMC culture with coronavirus spike peptide pools or control peptides (ViraFEST assay). TCR sequencing followed the expansion of antigen-specific T cells with peptide pools in ViraFEST. Material for sequencing was CD4+ T cells from blood, cultured in vitro. The clonotype was recovered from a human donor who had recovered from COVID-19. V usage is TRBV28 and J usage is TRBJ2-3; the D gene is possibly TRBD1 (6 bases). CDR3 in amino acids: CASSPGERTDTQYF. The CDR3, as DNA: TGTGCCAGCAGTCCAGGGGAGAGGACAGATACGCAGTATTTT.